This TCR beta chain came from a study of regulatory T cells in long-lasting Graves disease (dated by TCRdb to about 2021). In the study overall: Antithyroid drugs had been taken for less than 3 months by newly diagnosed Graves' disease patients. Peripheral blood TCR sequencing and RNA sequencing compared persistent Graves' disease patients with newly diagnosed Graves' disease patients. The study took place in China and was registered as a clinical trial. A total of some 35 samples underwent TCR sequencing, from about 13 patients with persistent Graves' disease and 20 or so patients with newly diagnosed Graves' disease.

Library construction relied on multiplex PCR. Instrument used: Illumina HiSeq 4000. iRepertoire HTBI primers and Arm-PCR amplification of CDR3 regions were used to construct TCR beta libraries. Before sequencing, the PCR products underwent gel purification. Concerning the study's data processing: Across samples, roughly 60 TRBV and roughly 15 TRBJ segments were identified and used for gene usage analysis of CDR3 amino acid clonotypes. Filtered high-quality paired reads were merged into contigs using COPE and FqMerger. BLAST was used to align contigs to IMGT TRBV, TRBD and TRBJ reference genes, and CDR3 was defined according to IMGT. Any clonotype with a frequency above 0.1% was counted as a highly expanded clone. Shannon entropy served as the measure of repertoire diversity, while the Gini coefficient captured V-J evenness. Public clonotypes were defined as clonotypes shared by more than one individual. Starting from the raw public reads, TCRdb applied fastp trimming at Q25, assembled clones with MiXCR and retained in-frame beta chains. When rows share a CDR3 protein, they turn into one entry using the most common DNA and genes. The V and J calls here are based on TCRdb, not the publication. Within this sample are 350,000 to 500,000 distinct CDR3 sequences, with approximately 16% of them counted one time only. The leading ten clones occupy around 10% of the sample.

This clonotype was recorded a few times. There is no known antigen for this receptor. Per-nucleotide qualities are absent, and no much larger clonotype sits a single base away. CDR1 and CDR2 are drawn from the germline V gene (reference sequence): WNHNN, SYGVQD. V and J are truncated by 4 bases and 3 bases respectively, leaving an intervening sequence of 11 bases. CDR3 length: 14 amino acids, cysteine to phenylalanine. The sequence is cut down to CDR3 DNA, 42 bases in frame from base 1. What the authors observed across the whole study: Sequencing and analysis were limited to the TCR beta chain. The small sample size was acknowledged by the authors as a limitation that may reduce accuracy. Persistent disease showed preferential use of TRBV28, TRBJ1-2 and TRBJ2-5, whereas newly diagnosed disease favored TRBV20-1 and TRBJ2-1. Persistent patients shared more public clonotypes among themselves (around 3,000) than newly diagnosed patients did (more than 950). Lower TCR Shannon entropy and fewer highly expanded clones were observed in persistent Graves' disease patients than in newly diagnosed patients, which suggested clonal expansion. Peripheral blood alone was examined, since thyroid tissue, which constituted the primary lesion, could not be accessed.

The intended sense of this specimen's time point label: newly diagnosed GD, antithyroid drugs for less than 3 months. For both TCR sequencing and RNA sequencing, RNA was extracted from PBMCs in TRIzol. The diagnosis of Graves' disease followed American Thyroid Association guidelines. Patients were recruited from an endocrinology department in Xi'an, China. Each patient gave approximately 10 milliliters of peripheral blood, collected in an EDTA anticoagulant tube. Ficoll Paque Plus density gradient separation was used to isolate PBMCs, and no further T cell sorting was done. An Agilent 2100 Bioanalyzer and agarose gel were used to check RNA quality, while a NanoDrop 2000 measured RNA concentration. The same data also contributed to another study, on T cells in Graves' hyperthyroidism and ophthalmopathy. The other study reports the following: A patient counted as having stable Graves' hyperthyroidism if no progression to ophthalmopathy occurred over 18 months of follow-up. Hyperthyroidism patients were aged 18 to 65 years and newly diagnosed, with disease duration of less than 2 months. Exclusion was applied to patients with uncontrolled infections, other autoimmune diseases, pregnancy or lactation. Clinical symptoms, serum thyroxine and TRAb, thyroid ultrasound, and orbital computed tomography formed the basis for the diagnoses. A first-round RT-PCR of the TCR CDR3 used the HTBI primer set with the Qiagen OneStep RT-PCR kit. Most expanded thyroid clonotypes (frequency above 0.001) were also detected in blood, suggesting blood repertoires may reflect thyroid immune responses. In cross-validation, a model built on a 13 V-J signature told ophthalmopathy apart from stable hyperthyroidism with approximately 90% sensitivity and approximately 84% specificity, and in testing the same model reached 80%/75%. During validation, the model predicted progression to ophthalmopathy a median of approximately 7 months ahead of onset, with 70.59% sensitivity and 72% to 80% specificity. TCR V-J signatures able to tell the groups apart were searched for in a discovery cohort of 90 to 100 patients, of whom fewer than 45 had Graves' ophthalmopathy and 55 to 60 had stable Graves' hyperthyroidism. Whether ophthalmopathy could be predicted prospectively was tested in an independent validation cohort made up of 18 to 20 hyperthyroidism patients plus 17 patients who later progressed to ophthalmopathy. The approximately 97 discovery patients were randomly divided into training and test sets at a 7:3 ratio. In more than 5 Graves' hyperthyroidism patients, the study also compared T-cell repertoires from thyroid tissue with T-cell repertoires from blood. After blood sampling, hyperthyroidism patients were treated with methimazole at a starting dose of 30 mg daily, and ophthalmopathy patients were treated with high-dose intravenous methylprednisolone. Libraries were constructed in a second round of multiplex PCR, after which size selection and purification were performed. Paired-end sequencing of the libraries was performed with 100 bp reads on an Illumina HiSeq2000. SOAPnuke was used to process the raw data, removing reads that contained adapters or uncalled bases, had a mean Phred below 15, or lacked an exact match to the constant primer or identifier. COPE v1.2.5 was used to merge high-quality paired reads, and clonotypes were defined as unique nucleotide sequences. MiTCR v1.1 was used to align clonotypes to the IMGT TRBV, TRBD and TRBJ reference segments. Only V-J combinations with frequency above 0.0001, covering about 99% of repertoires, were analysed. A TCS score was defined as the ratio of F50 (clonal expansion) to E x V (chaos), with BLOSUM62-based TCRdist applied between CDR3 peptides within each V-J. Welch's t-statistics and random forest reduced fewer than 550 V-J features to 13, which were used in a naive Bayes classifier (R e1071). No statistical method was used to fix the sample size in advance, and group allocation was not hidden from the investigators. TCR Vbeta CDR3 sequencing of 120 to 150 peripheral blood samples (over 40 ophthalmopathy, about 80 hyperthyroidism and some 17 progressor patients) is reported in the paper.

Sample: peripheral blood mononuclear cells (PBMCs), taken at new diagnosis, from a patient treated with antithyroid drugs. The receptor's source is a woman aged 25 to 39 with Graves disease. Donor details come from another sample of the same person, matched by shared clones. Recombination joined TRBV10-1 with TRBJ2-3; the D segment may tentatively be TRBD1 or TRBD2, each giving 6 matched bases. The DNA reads TGCGCCAGCAGTGTAAAGGGGGGTACAGATACGCAGTATTTT. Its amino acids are CASSVKGGTDTQYF.